A selection of T cell receptor beta chains follows, all from one sample in a study of siplizumab effects on memory and regulatory T cells. The data were produced by immunoSEQ multiplex PCR, yet TCRdb's version contains in-frame clones alone and is incomplete. The sample yields 70,000 or so clones, roughly 88% seen once. Sequenced: Tregs sorted from blood. The receptors derive from a human donor in good health. Both conserved end residues are trimmed from each CDR3.

v_gene	CDR3aa
TRBV6-5	ASSYSGIGELF
TRBV27	ASSLRGSHYGYT
TRBV10-1	ASSESRRPTGELF
TRBV4-1	ASSQDPGRMFEKLF
TRBV5-1	ASSGGTAGFTEAF
TRBV19	ASSPFSGRGGNEQF
TRBV5-4	ASSLGSSKTQY
TRBV7-3	ASSTSGLYNEQF
TRBV4-1	ASSQEMTANFLYGYT
TRBV7-8	ASSRDRGETQY
TRBV19	ASSTGRGNIQY
TRBV6-1	ASSGLTAGQPQH
TRBV7-8	ASDRDRGNEQF
TRBV5-1	ASSLNKYGYT
TRBV7-9	ASSRISGKETQY
TRBV5-6	ASSPYRGREYGYT
TRBV7-2	ASSLGVIQY
TRBV19	ASSIGKRNTIY
TRBV11-3	ASSYHYDRYQETQY
TRBV6-6	ASSYTRTGTGNTIY